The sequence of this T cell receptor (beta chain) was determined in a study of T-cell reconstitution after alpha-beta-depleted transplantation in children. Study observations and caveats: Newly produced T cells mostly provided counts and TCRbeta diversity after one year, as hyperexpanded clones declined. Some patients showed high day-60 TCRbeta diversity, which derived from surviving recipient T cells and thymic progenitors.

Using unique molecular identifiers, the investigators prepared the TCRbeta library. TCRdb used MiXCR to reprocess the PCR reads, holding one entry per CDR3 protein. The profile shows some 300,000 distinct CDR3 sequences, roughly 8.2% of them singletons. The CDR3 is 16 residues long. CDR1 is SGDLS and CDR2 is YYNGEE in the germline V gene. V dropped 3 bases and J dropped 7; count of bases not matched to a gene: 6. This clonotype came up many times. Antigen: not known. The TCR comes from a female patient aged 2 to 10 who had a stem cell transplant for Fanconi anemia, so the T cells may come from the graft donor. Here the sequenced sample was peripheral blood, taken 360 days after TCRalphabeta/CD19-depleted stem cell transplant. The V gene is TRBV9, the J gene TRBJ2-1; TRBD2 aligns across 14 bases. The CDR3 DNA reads TGTGCCAGCAGCGGGAAGACTAGCGGGGGGGCGAATGAGCAGTTCTTC. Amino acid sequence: CASSGKTSGGANEQFF.